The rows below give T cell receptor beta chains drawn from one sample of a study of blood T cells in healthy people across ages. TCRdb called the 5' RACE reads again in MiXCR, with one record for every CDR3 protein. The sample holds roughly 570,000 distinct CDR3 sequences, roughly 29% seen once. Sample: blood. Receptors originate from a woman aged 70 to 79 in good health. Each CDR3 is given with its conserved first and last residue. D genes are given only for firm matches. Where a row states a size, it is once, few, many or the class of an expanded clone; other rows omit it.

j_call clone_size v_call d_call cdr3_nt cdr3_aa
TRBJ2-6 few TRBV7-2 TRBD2 TGTGCCAGCAGCTTTGCGGGGGGGTTTGGGGCCAACGTCCTGACTTTC CASSFAGGFGANVLTF
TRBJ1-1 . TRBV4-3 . TGCGCCAGCAGCCAAGTAGCGGGGGCGAACACTGAAGCTTTCTTT CASSQVAGANTEAFF
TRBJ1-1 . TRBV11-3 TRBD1 TGTGCCAGCAACACCCAGGGACAGGCGAACACTGAAGCTTTCTTT CASNTQGQANTEAFF
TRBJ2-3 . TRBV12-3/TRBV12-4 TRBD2 TGTGCCAGCAGTACTCTAGCGGGGATCACCACAGATACGCAGTATTTT CASSTLAGITTDTQYF
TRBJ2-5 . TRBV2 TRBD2 TGTGCCAGCAGGGGGGCGACTAGCGGGGGGACACAAGAGACCCAGTACTTC CASRGATSGGTQETQYF
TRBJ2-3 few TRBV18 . TGTGCCAGCTCACCCCGAGCGGGCGCCACAACAGATACGCAGTATTTT CASSPRAGATTDTQYF
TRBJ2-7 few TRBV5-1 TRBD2 TGCGCCAGCAGCTTGGGCGCTAGCGGGGGCCTCTCCTACGAGCAGTACTTC CASSLGASGGLSYEQYF
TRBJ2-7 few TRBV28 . TGTGCCAGCAGTAAATACTCAGGGTACCACGAGCAGTACTTC CASSKYSGYHEQYF
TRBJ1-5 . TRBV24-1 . TGTGCCACCAGTACAGGCTCCCTTGGGCCCCAGCATTTT CATSTGSLGPQHF
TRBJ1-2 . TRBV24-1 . TGTGCCACAGAGGACAGAATCTATGGCTACACCTTC CATEDRIYGYTF
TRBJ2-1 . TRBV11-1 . TGTGCCAGCAGCATTGGGGGTAGCTCCTACAATGAGCAGTTCTTC CASSIGGSSYNEQFF
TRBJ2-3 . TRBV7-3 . TGTGCCAGCAGCCCAAATGGAGATACGCAGTATTTT CASSPNGDTQYF
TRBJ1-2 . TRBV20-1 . TGCAGTGCTAGAGATGGGACATCTTATTCCCCCTACACCTTC CSARDGTSYSPYTF
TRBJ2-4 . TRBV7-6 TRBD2 TGTGCCAGCAGCTTAGGGACTAGCTCAGGCAAAAACATTCAGTACTTC CASSLGTSSGKNIQYF
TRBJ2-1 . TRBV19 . TGTGCCAGTAGTATAGTCAGCGGCCCGCTCAATGAGCAGTTCTTC CASSIVSGPLNEQFF
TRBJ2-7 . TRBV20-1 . TGCAGTGCTAGAGTCCCCAGTGACTACGAGCAGTACTTC CSARVPSDYEQYF
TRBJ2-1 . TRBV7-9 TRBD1 TGTGCCAGCAGCTCGGGACAGGGTGACAATGAGCAGTTCTTC CASSSGQGDNEQFF
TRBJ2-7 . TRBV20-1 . TGCAGTGCTAGCGGGGCGGGGGAGCAGTACTTC CSASGAGEQYF
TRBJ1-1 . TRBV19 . TGTGCCAGTAGGGGACGGATGAACACTGAAGCTTTCTTT CASRGRMNTEAFF
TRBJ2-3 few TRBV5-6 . TGTGCCAGCAGCTTGGTTTTAGTGACAGATACGCAGTATTTT CASSLVLVTDTQYF
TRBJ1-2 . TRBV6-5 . TGCGCCAGCAGTTACTCCGCCAGCCTAGGTGGGGGCTACACCTTC CASSYSASLGGGYTF
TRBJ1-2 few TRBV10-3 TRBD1 TGTGCCATCAGTTCGGGACAGGGGATTTACTATGGCTACACCTTC CAISSGQGIYYGYTF
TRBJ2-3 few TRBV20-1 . TGCAGTGCTAGAAATCCCGATACGCAGTATTTT CSARNPDTQYF
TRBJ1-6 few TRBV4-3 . TGCGCCAGCAGCCCCCGGGTTGGAGGGTCACCCCTCCACTTT CASSPRVGGSPLHF
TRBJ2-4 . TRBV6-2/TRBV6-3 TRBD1 TGTGCCAGCAGTTCAGGGGGCGACGCCAAAAACATTCAGTACTTC CASSSGGDAKNIQYF
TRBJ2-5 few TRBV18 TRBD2 TGTGCCAGCTCACCACAATCTAGCGGGGGGATGAAGACCCAGTACTTC CASSPQSSGGMKTQYF
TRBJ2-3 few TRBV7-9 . TGTGCCAGCAGCTCTAGGGAGTCTCCCACAGATACGCAGTATTTT CASSSRESPTDTQYF
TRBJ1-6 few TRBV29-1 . TGCAGCGTTGCAAAAAACCATAATTCACCCCTCCACTTT CSVAKNHNSPLHF
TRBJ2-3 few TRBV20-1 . TGCAGTGCTAGAGATGCCCCAGCTGTTGTTACGCAGTATTTT CSARDAPAVVTQYF
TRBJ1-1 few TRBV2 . TGTGCCAGCAGGTTGGACCGTTACACTGAAGCTTTCTTT CASRLDRYTEAFF
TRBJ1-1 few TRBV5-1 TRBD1 TGCGTCAGCAGCGTTACCCCGGGACAGGCTAACACTGAAGCTTTCTTT CVSSVTPGQANTEAFF
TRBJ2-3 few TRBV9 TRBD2 TGTGCCAGCAGCGTAGGGAATAGCGGGGGCCGCACAGATACGCAGTATTTT CASSVGNSGGRTDTQYF
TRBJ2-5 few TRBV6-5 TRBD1 TGTGCCAGCACGCGAGACAGGGCGGCGGAGACCCAGTACTTC CASTRDRAAETQYF
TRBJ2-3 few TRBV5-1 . TGCGCCAGCAGCTCAACGGGACCGGGCAATACGCAGTATTTT CASSSTGPGNTQYF
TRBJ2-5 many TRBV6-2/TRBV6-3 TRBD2 TGTGCCAGCAATCGACTAGCGGGGGGACAAGAGACCCAGTACTTC CASNRLAGGQETQYF
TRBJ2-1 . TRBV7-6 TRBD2 TGTGCCAGCAGCTTAGTGGCTAGCGGTAACAATGAGCAGTTCTTC CASSLVASGNNEQFF
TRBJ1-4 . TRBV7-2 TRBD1 TGTGCCAGCAGCGACAGGGGTTTTAATGAAAAACTGTTTTTT CASSDRGFNEKLFF
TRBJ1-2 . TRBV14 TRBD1 TGTGCCAGCAGCCCATGGACAGGGGCCGACTATGGCTACACCTTC CASSPWTGADYGYTF
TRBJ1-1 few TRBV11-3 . TGTGCCAGCAGCAGTGAGAGGGGTCCTACGAACACTGAAGCTTTCTTT CASSSERGPTNTEAFF
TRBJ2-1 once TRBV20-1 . TGCAGTGCTAGAGAGGATAACAATGAGCAGTTCTTC CSAREDNNEQFF
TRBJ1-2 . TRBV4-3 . TGCGCCAGCAGCCAGCGGGGGGCTAGGCGTGGCTACACCTTC CASSQRGARRGYTF
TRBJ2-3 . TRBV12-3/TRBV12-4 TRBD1 TGTGCCAGCAGTTTAGCAGGGACAGGTCTTAGCACAGATACGCAGTATTTT CASSLAGTGLSTDTQYF
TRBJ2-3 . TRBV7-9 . TGTGCCAGCAGCAAACAGAGTTTCCAAGATACGCAGTATTTT CASSKQSFQDTQYF
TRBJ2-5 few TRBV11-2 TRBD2 TGTGCCAGCAGCTCTAGCGGGCTCCACCAAGAGACCCAGTACTTC CASSSSGLHQETQYF
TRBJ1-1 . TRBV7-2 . TGTGCCAACATGGCAGCCGTTGGCACTGAAGCTTTCTTT CANMAAVGTEAFF
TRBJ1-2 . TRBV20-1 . TGCAGTGCTAGACCCCGGGAACCAGACTTGAAGGGCTATGGCTACACCTTC CSARPREPDLKGYGYTF
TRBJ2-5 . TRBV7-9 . TGTGCCAGCAGCTTAGACCGGGGTTCAAATCTGAGAGAGACCCAGTACTTC CASSLDRGSNLRETQYF
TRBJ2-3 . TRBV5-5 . TGTGCCAGCAGCTTGGCCCACAACCGCGAGAAATTTTTT CASSLAHNREKFF